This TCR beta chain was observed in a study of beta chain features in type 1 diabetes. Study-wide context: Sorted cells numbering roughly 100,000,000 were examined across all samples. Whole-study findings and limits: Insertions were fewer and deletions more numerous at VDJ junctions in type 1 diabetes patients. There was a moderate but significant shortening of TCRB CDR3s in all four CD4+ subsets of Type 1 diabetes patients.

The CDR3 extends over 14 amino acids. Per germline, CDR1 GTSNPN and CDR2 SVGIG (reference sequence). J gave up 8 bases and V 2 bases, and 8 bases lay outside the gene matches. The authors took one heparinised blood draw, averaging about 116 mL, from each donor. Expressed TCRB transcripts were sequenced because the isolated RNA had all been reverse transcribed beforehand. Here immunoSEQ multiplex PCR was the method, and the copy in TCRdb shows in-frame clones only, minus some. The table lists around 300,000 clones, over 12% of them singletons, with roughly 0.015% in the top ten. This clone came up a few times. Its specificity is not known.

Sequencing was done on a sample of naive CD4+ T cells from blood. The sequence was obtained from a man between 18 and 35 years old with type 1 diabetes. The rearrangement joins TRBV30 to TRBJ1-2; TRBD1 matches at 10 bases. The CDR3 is CAWSSGTGAGGYTF. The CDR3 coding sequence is TGTGCCTGGAGTTCCGGGACAGGGGCGGGGGGCTACACCTTC.